Listed below are T cell receptor beta chains from one sample, sequenced in a study of blood T cells in healthy people across ages. TCRdb re-called the 5' RACE reads with MiXCR, one entry per CDR3 protein. Among around 800,000 distinct CDR3 sequences listed, roughly 24% were seen once. The same data also contributed to another study, on T cells of mothers and their children.

Sequencing was carried out using blood. Receptor source: a boy aged 5-17 years in good health. CDR3s include the opening cysteine and the closing phenylalanine or tryptophan. D genes are given only for firm matches. Part of the rows lack a size; the others show once, few, many or a class for expanded clones.

d_call j_call clone_size v_call cdr3_nt cdr3_aa
TRBD2 TRBJ2-5 . TRBV20-1 TGCAGTGCTGCGGGAAGCGGGGCCAAACAAGAGACCCAGTACTTC CSAAGSGAKQETQYF
. TRBJ1-2 . TRBV20-1 TGCAGTGCTAGGGATGGCTACACCTTC CSARDGYTF
TRBD2 TRBJ2-5 . TRBV13 TGTGCCAGCAGCCCCCGCCGGGAGGCGGAGACCCAGTGCTTC CASSPRREAETQCF
. TRBJ2-5 . TRBV7-7 TGTGCCAGCAGCTTAGAGTGGGGGAAAGAGACCCAGTACTTC CASSLEWGKETQYF
. TRBJ1-2 . TRBV10-3 TGTGCCATCAGTGAGCCCACAGCAGGGGTCGGTGACTACACCTTC CAISEPTAGVGDYTF
TRBD1 TRBJ2-6 . TRBV28 TGTGCCAGCAGTCTGACAGGGGGTCTCTCCTCTGGGGCCAACGTCCTGACTTTC CASSLTGGLSSGANVLTF
. TRBJ1-2 . TRBV5-1 TGCGCCAGCAGCCCCTTGGGGGGAGCTAACTATGGCTACACCTTC CASSPLGGANYGYTF
. TRBJ1-1 few TRBV29-1 TGCAGCGGCACAGTGAACACTGAAGCTTTCTTT CSGTVNTEAFF
TRBD2 TRBJ2-7 . TRBV5-1 TGCGCCAGCAGCTTGGGCGTAGCGGGGAGACCCGAGCAGTACTTC CASSLGVAGRPEQYF
TRBD2 TRBJ2-1 . TRBV20-1 TGCAGTGCTAGAAGGCTGGGACTAGCGGGGGGGAGTTCCTACAATGAGCAGTTCTTC CSARRLGLAGGSSYNEQFF
TRBD1 TRBJ2-2 few TRBV29-1 TGCAGCGTTGAACAGGACAGGGTATCGAAGCCCGGGGAGCTGGTTTTT CSVEQDRVSKPGELVF
. TRBJ2-7 . TRBV7-2 TGTGCCAGCAGCTTAAGCAAATACTACGAGCAGTACTTC CASSLSKYYEQYF
TRBD2 TRBJ2-3 few TRBV7-3 TGTGCCAGCAGCTCCGGGGGGGCCAAGACAGATACGCAGTATTTT CASSSGGAKTDTQYF
TRBD1 TRBJ2-2 many TRBV9 TGTGCCAGCAGCGTGGACAGGGGGCTTAACGGGGAGCTGTTTTTT CASSVDRGLNGELFF
. TRBJ2-1 . TRBV2 TGTGCCAGCACCGTACTAAGTGAGCAGTTCTTC CASTVLSEQFF
. TRBJ2-1 . TRBV4-2 TGTGCCAGCAGCCAAGGGCTGTACGAGCAGTTCTTC CASSQGLYEQFF
TRBD2 TRBJ2-3 once TRBV7-6 TGTGCCAGCAGTTTCGGACTAGCGGGGGGGCCTGGGGATACGCAGTATTTT CASSFGLAGGPGDTQYF
TRBD2 TRBJ2-1 few TRBV4-1 TGCGCCAGCAGCTTGACTAGCGGGGGGGCGGGCTACAATGAGCAGTTCTTC CASSLTSGGAGYNEQFF
TRBD2 TRBJ2-3 many TRBV6-5 TGTGCCAGCAGTTACTCGGCGGGGGGATTCACAGATACGCAGTATTTT CASSYSAGGFTDTQYF
. TRBJ1-2 few TRBV5-1 TGCGCCAGCAGCCCCACTGACAGGAGATTCTATGGCTACACCTTC CASSPTDRRFYGYTF
. TRBJ2-7 . TRBV5-4 TGTGCCAGCAGCGTTCGGCAAGGGATCATTTACGAGCAGTACTTC CASSVRQGIIYEQYF
. TRBJ1-4 . TRBV10-3 TGTGCCATCAGTGCCAAATCAGGGGATGAAAAACTGTTTTTT CAISAKSGDEKLFF
TRBD2 TRBJ2-1 . TRBV6-1 TGTGCCAGCAGCCCGGGAAAGCGGGGGGGCCAGATCAATGAGCAGTTCTTC CASSPGKRGGQINEQFF
. TRBJ2-5 . TRBV12-3/TRBV12-4 TGCGCCAGCAGTTTTAAGGGTCCTTGGGAGCAGTACTTC CASSFKGPWEQYF
. TRBJ1-2 few TRBV20-1 TGCAGTGTAAGGGGGGACTATGGCTACACCTTC CSVRGDYGYTF
. TRBJ2-2 . TRBV5-1 TGCGCCAGCAGCTTGGGATCAGGGCTCCGCACCGGGGAGCTGTTTTTT CASSLGSGLRTGELFF
. TRBJ1-3 few TRBV27 TGTGCCAGCAGTCTGGGACACGGGCCGGGAAACACCATATATTTT CASSLGHGPGNTIYF
TRBD1 TRBJ1-1 few TRBV12-3/TRBV12-4 TGTGCCAGCAGTTCGGGACAGGGGGCGCGGGCTTTCTTT CASSSGQGARAFF
. TRBJ2-4 . TRBV4-2 TGTGCCAGCAGCCAAGAGGTCGGAGGCATTCAGTACTTC CASSQEVGGIQYF
. TRBJ1-3 . TRBV20-1 TGCAGTGCTAGGCATACTGGCTCTGGAAACACCATATATTTT CSARHTGSGNTIYF
. TRBJ2-1 . TRBV21-1 TGTGCCAGCAGCAATAGGAGACCGGGGGGCTCCTACAATGAGCAGTTCTTC CASSNRRPGGSYNEQFF
TRBD1 TRBJ2-7 few TRBV3-1 TGTGCCAGCAGCTTCCGGACAGGGAGCGACGAGCAGTACTTC CASSFRTGSDEQYF
TRBD2 TRBJ2-2 few TRBV12-5 TGTGCTAGTGGTTTTGCTCCGGGGGGGGGCGTCACCGGGGAGCTGTTTTTT CASGFAPGGGVTGELFF
. TRBJ2-1 few TRBV14 TGTGCCAGCAGCCAATCATTAGGGACTTTAACCTACAATGAGCAGTTCTTC CASSQSLGTLTYNEQFF
TRBD2 TRBJ2-5 . TRBV4-1 TGCGCCAGCAGCCAACCCGGGACTAGGCATAGGGAGACCCAGTACTTC CASSQPGTRHRETQYF
. TRBJ1-2 . TRBV6-5 TGTGCCAGCAGTTACTCGAATGAGGGGGAAGGAGTCTATGGCTACACCTTC CASSYSNEGEGVYGYTF
TRBD2 TRBJ2-4 few TRBV3-1 TGTGCCAGCAGCCTCGGACTAGCGGGGCTGAACATTCAGTACTTC CASSLGLAGLNIQYF
. TRBJ1-1 few TRBV10-2 TGCGCCAGCAGTGAGTCAACGGGCAGGTTTCACACTGAAGCTTTCTTT CASSESTGRFHTEAFF
TRBD2 TRBJ2-4 . TRBV18 TGTGCCAGCTCACACCCCGAGACTAGCAGGGACATTCAGTACTTC CASSHPETSRDIQYF
. TRBJ1-5 . TRBV4-1 TGCGCCAGCAGCCAAAGGCAGGGCGGGCGTATAAGCAATCAGCCCCAGCATTTT CASSQRQGGRISNQPQHF
. TRBJ2-5 few TRBV2 TGTGCCGGCGAGGGACCCTCGGAGACCCAGTACTTC CAGEGPSETQYF
. TRBJ2-5 . TRBV9 TGTGCCAGCAGCGTAGGCCCCGTGGAGGAGACCCAGTACTTC CASSVGPVEETQYF
TRBD2 TRBJ2-7 . TRBV20-1 TGCAGTGCTGGCGGGGGGGCCCCACCCTACGAGCAGTACTTC CSAGGGAPPYEQYF
. TRBJ2-3 . TRBV5-5 TGTGCCAGCAGCTTGACGCCCCCGGGGACTTCAGATACGCAGTATTTT CASSLTPPGTSDTQYF
. TRBJ2-5 many TRBV29-1 TGCAGCGTTGACAGAGGGGGGGAGACCCAGTACTTC CSVDRGGETQYF
. TRBJ2-5 many TRBV10-3 TGTGCCATCAGTGTCGGCGGGGAAGAGACCCAGTACTTC CAISVGGEETQYF
. TRBJ2-1 . TRBV18 TGTGCCAGCTCCAGATCACAGATGGCCAATGAGCAGTTCTTC CASSRSQMANEQFF
. TRBJ2-4 . TRBV29-1 TGCAGCGCCGTGCTAGGAGCCAAAAACATTCAGTACTTC CSAVLGAKNIQYF
TRBD1 TRBJ1-4 . TRBV29-1 TGCAGCGTTGAAGACAGGGGGCTGTTTTTT CSVEDRGLFF
. TRBJ2-5 few TRBV7-3 TGTGCCAGCAGCTTAGAATGGTACGGGACGGTCCAAGAGACCCAGTACTTC CASSLEWYGTVQETQYF
. TRBJ2-5 . TRBV3-1 TGTGCCAGCTCACCACAAAGGCAAGAGACCCAGTACTTC CASSPQRQETQYF
. TRBJ2-1 . TRBV27 TGTGCCAGCAGAAGACAGGCGCAAGAGCAGTTCTTC CASRRQAQEQFF